This TCR beta chain was identified during a study of blood T cell repertoires in COVID-19. Study in general: Some COVID-19 samples were acute and others convalescent; all came from the United States, Italy and Spain. The analysed material was cDNA or gDNA that came from T cells, B-cell-depleted T cells, or PBMCs.

Sequenced by immunoSEQ multiplex PCR; TCRdb stores in-frame clones only, minus some. The data contain 110,000 to 150,000 clones, 88% of them seen just once; the ten biggest clones take up approximately 1.8%. Trimming took 1 base from V and 7 from J, leaving 14 bases between them. The CDR3 runs to 15 residues. CDR1 LGHDT and CDR2 YNNKEL come from the germline V gene (reference sequence). This chain joins TRBV3-1 (or the pseudogene TRBV3-2) and TRBJ2-1; perhaps TRBD1 as D (5 bases). The sample comprised peripheral blood. This clonotype was sampled from a man in his 70s with acute or convalescent COVID-19. The CDR3 bases are TGTGCCAGCAGCCAAGCTGGGCAGGGAAGAAATGAGCAGTTCTTC. This encodes CASSQAGQGRNEQFF.